The rows below give T cell receptor beta chains drawn from one sample of a study of technical replicates of blood from several donors. Assay: immunoSEQ multiplex PCR; the TCRdb copy retains only in-frame clones and omits some. This table holds around 84,000 clones, about 98% found once. Input material: T cells isolated from PBMCs. These receptor sequences come from a human donor in good health. CDR3s leave out the opening cysteine and the closing phenylalanine or tryptophan. Each record gives: J gene, V gene, CDR3 protein.

TRBJ2-3,TRBV5-1,ASSLLAGETDTQY
TRBJ1-2,TRBV6-6,ASGQGTSSGYT
TRBJ1-1,TRBV18,ASSPRGQGATEAF
TRBJ2-7,TRBV10-3,AISGSPLMESYEQY
TRBJ2-5,TRBV14,ASSRHFLDRGPQY
TRBJ2-7,TRBV28,ASSLRSLAAGGHYEQY
TRBJ2-2,TRBV11-2,ASRGRFGGELF
TRBJ1-2,TRBV15,ATSDSNYGYT
TRBJ1-1,TRBV27,ASSFGGLNTEAF
TRBJ2-7,TRBV28,ASSSASVRGLTYEQY
TRBJ1-3,TRBV27,ASSPYVGGTIY
TRBJ2-5,TRBV30,AWGNGAGQKETQY
TRBJ1-2,TRBV6-6,ASTEQGAHYGYT
TRBJ2-1,TRBV4-1,ASSQGGQGTDNEQF
TRBJ2-1,TRBV10-1,ASSESFGSGRYEQF
TRBJ2-3,TRBV7-9,ASSLVGRTTTDTQY
TRBJ2-7,TRBV29-1,SVAGQGYEQY
TRBJ1-2,TRBV4-2,ASSQDTTGDSLNYGYT
TRBJ2-3,TRBV5-6,ASSSQREPLTDTQY
TRBJ1-5,TRBV9,ASSGQGAGQPQH
TRBJ1-1,TRBV5-1,ASSLATGVTEAF
TRBJ2-5,TRBV12-1,ASSFRDLQGKETQY
TRBJ2-5,TRBV2,ASKTQY
TRBJ1-1,TRBV27,ASRQGPGGSTEAF
TRBJ2-4,TRBV19,ASSLGPVNIQY
TRBJ1-1,TRBV6-5,ASSYSIQGAGTEAF
TRBJ2-1,TRBV6-1,ASSEVGGSYNEQF
TRBJ2-5,TRBV28,ASSYQGADETQY
TRBJ2-1,TRBV28,ASRTETRYLHNEQF
TRBJ2-7,TRBV5-1,ASSFGTSDEQY
TRBJ1-2,TRBV5-6,ASRSGRDGYGYT
TRBJ2-5,TRBV28,ASSYPNLWRQGARETQY
TRBJ2-5,TRBV5-6,ASRSGETQY
TRBJ1-5,TRBV5-1,ASAPGGVSNQPQH
TRBJ1-1,TRBV7-9,ASILGGAQRNTEAF
TRBJ1-5,TRBV7-8,ASSYLQGIYNQPQH
TRBJ1-4,TRBV7-9,ASSRDRGSEKLF
TRBJ2-1,TRBV19,ASSMTGGFNEQF
TRBJ1-4,TRBV19,ASSPHGTPEAEKLF
TRBJ1-1,TRBV7-6,ASSSTRGANTEAF
TRBJ2-7,TRBV5-4,ASTDRGSGYEQY
TRBJ1-2,TRBV5-4,ASVDFRTVPYGYT
TRBJ1-6,TRBV6-5,ASSYWGQGHSPLH
TRBJ1-1,TRBV7-8,ASSSWTGVNTEAF
TRBJ2-2,TRBV6-5,ASSYSIGGAGELF
TRBJ1-1,TRBV27,ASSLWGRVNTEAF
TRBJ1-5,TRBV5-6,ASSLGGHYSNQPQH
TRBJ2-3,TRBV27,ASSAQGTGSSRGDTDTQY
TRBJ2-1,TRBV28,ASSSDNEQF
TRBJ2-3,TRBV6-4,ANCGTRDSPTDTQY